This is a list of T cell receptor beta chains from one sample in a study of graft-versus-host responses after intestinal transplantation. These TCRs are of unknown antigen specificity. TCRdb's table, derived via immunoSEQ multiplex PCR, lists solely in-frame clones and lacks some. This table holds 65,000 to 90,000 clones, roughly 90% found once. The material was unstimulated CD8+ T cells sorted from spleen or lymph node cells, obtained before transplant. The receptors originated from a human donor who was the organ donor for an intestinal transplant. Each CDR3 is given with its conserved first and last residue. The D gene is left open where the match is weak. Size values are once, few and many counts, or a class for expanded clones, and some rows have none.

>TRBV6-1|TRBJ1-1|few|.
TGTGCCAGCAGTGTTTGGAGTAACACTGAAGCTTTCTTT
CASSVWSNTEAFF
>TRBV10-1|TRBJ2-3|.|TRBD2
TGCGCCAGCAGTGAGTCATGGGCGGGGGGGAGGGTTTTTGCGCAGTATTTT
CASSESWAGGRVFAQYF
>TRBV27|TRBJ1-1|.|.
TGTGCCAGCAGTCCCCGGGGGAGGGAAGCTTTCTTT
CASSPRGREAFF
>TRBV11-1|TRBJ2-2|.|.
TGTGCCAGCAGCCGGACCGGGGAGCTGTTTTTT
CASSRTGELFF
>TRBV7-8|TRBJ2-1|.|TRBD2
TGTGCCAGCAGCTTAGGAAGCGGGGGAGGGGATGAGCAGTTCTTC
CASSLGSGGGDEQFF
>TRBV30|TRBJ2-7|.|TRBD2
TGTGCCTGGAGCGGGGGGTCCTACGAGCAGTACTTC
CAWSGGSYEQYF
>TRBV7-6|TRBJ1-1|.|TRBD1
TGTGCCAGCAGCTCTTTGGACAGGGAAGCTTTCTTT
CASSSLDREAFF
>TRBV29-1|TRBJ1-1|.|.
TGCAGCTCCCAAGGGGCCAACGGAGCTTTCTTT
CSSQGANGAFF
>TRBV19|TRBJ2-4|.|.
TGTGCCAGTAGTATCTGGGGGGGCCAAAACATTCAGTACTTC
CASSIWGGQNIQYF
>TRBV27|TRBJ2-1|.|.
TGTGCCAGCAAGGGCGGGACGACTGAGCAGTTCTTC
CASKGGTTEQFF
>TRBV5-6|TRBJ2-3|.|TRBD2
TGTGCCAGCAGCTTAGTGCGGGGGGGCGATAAGGATACGCAGTATTTT
CASSLVRGGDKDTQYF
>TRBV27|TRBJ2-7|.|.
TGTGCCAGCAGTTATAGACTCTCCTACGAGCAGTACTTC
CASSYRLSYEQYF
>TRBV4-1|TRBJ1-1|.|.
TGCGCCAGCAGCCAAGTTACCGGCACTGAAGCTTTCTTT
CASSQVTGTEAFF
>TRBV6-5|TRBJ2-5|.|.
TGTGCCAGCAGTTATATTGGACAGCTTCAAGAGACCCAGTACTTC
CASSYIGQLQETQYF
>TRBV28|TRBJ2-5|.|TRBD1
TGTGCCAGCAGTCCATTATCAAGGGACAGGGACCCAGAGACCCAGTACTTC
CASSPLSRDRDPETQYF
>TRBV29-1|TRBJ2-3|few|.
TGCAGCGTGGGGCCCCTAGGCCCCACAGATACGCAGTATTTT
CSVGPLGPTDTQYF
>TRBV13|TRBJ2-7|.|.
TGTGCCAGCAGGCGGCAGACAGATTACGAGCAGTACTTC
CASRRQTDYEQYF
>TRBV7-3|TRBJ1-1|.|TRBD1
TGTGCCAGCAGCCTACTGGCAGGGGGCCGGGGCACTGAAGCTTTCTTT
CASSLLAGGRGTEAFF
>TRBV4-1|TRBJ2-2|.|.
TGCGCCAGCAGCCAAGAGGGGGCAGGAATAAACACCGGGGAGCTGTTTTTT
CASSQEGAGINTGELFF
>TRBV7-9|TRBJ2-7|.|TRBD2
TGTGCCAGCAGCACAACCGGGACTAGCGGGGGCGACGAGCAGTACTTC
CASSTTGTSGGDEQYF
>TRBV5-6|TRBJ2-3|.|.
TGTGCCAGCAGCGGGACATTTAGCACAGATACGCAGTATTTT
CASSGTFSTDTQYF
>TRBV19|TRBJ2-1|.|TRBD2
TGTGCCAGTAGTATATCGGGGGGGTACTACAATGAGCAGTTCTTC
CASSISGGYYNEQFF
>TRBV6-1|TRBJ2-1|.|.
TGTGCCAGCAGTGAAGGGTGGCAGGCTCCTCGAGTTTCCTACAATGAGCAGTTCTTC
CASSEGWQAPRVSYNEQFF
>TRBV11-2|TRBJ2-3|.|TRBD1
TGTGCCAGCAGCTTAGGGCCAGGGGGCTCCTCCACAGATACGCAGTATTTT
CASSLGPGGSSTDTQYF
>TRBV12-5|TRBJ1-2|.|.
TGTGCTAGTGGTTTCTCCCCCCTTGGCTACACCTTC
CASGFSPLGYTF
>TRBV6-1|TRBJ1-5|.|.
TGTGCCAGCGGGCGAATTTCGCAGAGCAATCAGCCCCAGCATTTT
CASGRISQSNQPQHF
>TRBV28|TRBJ2-2|.|TRBD2
TGTGCCAGCAGCCACAATCCACGACTAGCTGGAAGCGGGGAGCTGTTTTTT
CASSHNPRLAGSGELFF
>TRBV9|TRBJ2-2|.|.
TGTGCCAGCAGCGTAGCAGGGATGGGGGGTGGCACCGGGGAGCTGTTTTTT
CASSVAGMGGGTGELFF